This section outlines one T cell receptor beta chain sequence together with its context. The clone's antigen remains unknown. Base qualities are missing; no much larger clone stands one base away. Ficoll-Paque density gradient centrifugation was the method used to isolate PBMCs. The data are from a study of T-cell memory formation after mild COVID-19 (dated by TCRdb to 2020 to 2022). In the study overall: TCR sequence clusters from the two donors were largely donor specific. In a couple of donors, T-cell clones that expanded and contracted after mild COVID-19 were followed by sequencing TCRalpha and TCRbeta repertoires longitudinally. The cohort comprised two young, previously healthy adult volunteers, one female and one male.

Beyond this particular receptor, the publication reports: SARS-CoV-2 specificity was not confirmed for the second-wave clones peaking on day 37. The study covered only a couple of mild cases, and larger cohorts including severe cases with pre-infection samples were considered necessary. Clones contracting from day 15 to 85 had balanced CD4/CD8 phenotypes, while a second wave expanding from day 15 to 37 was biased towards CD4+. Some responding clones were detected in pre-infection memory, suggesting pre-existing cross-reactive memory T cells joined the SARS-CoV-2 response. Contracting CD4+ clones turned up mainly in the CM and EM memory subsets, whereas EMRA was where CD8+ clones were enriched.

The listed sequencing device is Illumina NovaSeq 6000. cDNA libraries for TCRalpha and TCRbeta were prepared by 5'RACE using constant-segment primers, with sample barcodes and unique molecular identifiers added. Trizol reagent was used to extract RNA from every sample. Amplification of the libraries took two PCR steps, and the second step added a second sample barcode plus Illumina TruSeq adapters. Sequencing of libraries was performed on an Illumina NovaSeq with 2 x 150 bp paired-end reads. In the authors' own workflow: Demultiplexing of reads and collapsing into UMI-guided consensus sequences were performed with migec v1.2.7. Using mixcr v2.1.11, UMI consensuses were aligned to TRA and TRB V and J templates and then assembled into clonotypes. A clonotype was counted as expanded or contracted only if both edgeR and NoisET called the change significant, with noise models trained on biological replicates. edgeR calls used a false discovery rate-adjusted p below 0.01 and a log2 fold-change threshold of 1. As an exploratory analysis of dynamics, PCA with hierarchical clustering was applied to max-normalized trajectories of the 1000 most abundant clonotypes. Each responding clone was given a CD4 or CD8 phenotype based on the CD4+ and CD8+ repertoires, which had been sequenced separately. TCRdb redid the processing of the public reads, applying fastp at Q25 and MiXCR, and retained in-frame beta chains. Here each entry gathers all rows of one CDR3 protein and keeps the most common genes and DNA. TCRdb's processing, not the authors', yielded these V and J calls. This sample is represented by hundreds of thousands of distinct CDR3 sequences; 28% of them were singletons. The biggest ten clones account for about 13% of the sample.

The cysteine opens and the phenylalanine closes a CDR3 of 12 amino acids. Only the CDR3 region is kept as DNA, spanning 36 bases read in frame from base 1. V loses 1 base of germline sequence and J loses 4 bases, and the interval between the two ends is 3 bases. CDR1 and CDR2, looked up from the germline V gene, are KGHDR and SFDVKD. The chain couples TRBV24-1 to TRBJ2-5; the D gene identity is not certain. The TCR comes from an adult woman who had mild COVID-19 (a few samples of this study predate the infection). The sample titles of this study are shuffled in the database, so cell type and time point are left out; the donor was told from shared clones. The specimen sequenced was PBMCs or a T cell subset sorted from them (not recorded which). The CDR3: CATSDLGETQYF. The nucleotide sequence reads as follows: TGTGCCACCAGTGATTTAGGAGAGACCCAGTACTTC.